These T cell receptor beta chains were read from a single sample in a study of metastatic and nonmetastatic thyroid tumors. MiXCR was used by TCRdb to re-call the PCR reads. The sample has 6,000 to 7,000 clones; around a third are singletons. The sequenced sample consisted of adjacent normal tissue. Receptor source: a male donor with papillary thyroid cancer or a benign thyroid nodule (not recorded which). Some clones in this sample may be carry-over from other donors' samples. Each CDR3 is given with its conserved first and last residue. A D gene is named only where the DNA matches it firmly. A row's size may be missing; if present it is once, few, many or a size class.

d_gene,v_gene,abundance,j_gene,CDR3nt,CDR3aa
.,TRBV5-1,.,TRBJ1-1,TGCGCCAGCAGCTTGGAGCCCGGGGTGAACACTGAAGCTTTCTTT,CASSLEPGVNTEAFF
TRBD2,TRBV6-1,few,TRBJ2-1,TGTGCCAGCAGACCCCTAGCGGGCCCTTACAATGAGCAGTTCTTC,CASRPLAGPYNEQFF
.,TRBV6-1,few,TRBJ2-7,TGTGCCAGCGGTATTGGCTACGAGCAGTACTTC,CASGIGYEQYF
TRBD2,TRBV7-9,.,TRBJ2-7,TGTGCCAGCAGCGCGGGGGACGGGGCCTACGAGCAGTACTTC,CASSAGDGAYEQYF
TRBD1,TRBV7-6,.,TRBJ2-5,TGTGCCAGCAGCTCGACAGGGTCGGGGACCCAGTACTTC,CASSSTGSGTQYF
TRBD2,TRBV11-3,.,TRBJ2-7,TGTGCCAGCAGATCAGCGGGAGGGGGCGAGCAGTACTTC,CASRSAGGGEQYF
.,TRBV6-1,few,TRBJ1-2,TGTGCCAGCGGAGGATCGTCGGACTCTAACTATGGCTACACCTTC,CASGGSSDSNYGYTF
.,TRBV27,.,TRBJ1-2,TGTGCCAGCAGTTTATGGGCCGAAAGGGGAGACGGCTACACCTTC,CASSLWAERGDGYTF
.,TRBV15,.,TRBJ2-3,TGTGCCACCAGCGGCTGGACTCCGGTGGTGGATACGCAGTATTTT,CATSGWTPVVDTQYF
.,TRBV2,few,TRBJ2-7,TGTGCCAGCAGTGAGTACGAGCAGTACTTC,CASSEYEQYF
.,TRBV19,.,TRBJ1-2,TGTGCCAGTAGTATACAGGGATCGGACTATGGCTACACCTTC,CASSIQGSDYGYTF
.,TRBV28,large,TRBJ1-1,TGTGCCAGCACTCAAACGAACACTGAAGCTTTCTTT,CASTQTNTEAFF
.,TRBV20-1,.,TRBJ2-2,TGCAGTGCTAGTAGGCAGCCAAACACCGGGGAGCTGTTTTTT,CSASRQPNTGELFF
TRBD2,TRBV13,.,TRBJ2-2,TGTGCCAGCAGCCCTAGCGGATCCACCGGGGAGCTGTTTTTT,CASSPSGSTGELFF
TRBD1,TRBV28,many,TRBJ1-1,TGTGCCAGCAGCCCTATGAAGACAGGGTTGAACACTGAAGCTTTCTTT,CASSPMKTGLNTEAFF
TRBD2,TRBV5-1,.,TRBJ2-5,TGCGCCAGCAGCTTGGCTAGCGGCCAAGAGACCCAGTACTTC,CASSLASGQETQYF
.,TRBV20-1,.,TRBJ2-7,TGCAGTGCTCTGCGAGGGGGGAGCTCCTACGAGCAGTACTTC,CSALRGGSSYEQYF
.,TRBV20-1,.,TRBJ1-1,TGCAGTGCCCCCACCGTGGGAGCCGAAGCTTTCTTT,CSAPTVGAEAFF
.,TRBV11-2,few,TRBJ1-1,TGTGCCAGCAGCTTAGGGGGAGCGAACACTGAAGCTTTCTTT,CASSLGGANTEAFF
.,TRBV25-1,few,TRBJ2-2,TGTGCCAGCGGTGGAAATCAATGGGACACCGGGGAGCTGTTTTTT,CASGGNQWDTGELFF
.,TRBV11-2,.,TRBJ1-1,TGTGCCAGCACCTCCCGATTGAACACTGAAGCTTTCTTT,CASTSRLNTEAFF
.,TRBV20-1,few,TRBJ1-6,TGCAGTGCTAGTGATGGGCCTTCACCCCTCCACTTT,CSASDGPSPLHF
.,TRBV20-1,few,TRBJ2-1,TGCAGTGCTAGAGATTTCCTGTCCTACAATGAGCAGTTCTTC,CSARDFLSYNEQFF
.,TRBV11-3,.,TRBJ2-7,TGTGCCAGCAGCCTGACCCGAACCTACGAGCAGTACTTC,CASSLTRTYEQYF
.,TRBV28,.,TRBJ1-6,TGTGCCAGTACCGAAAAGACAGGTGGATGCTCACCCCTCCACTTT,CASTEKTGGCSPLHF
TRBD2,TRBV20-1,.,TRBJ2-5,TGCAGTGCCTCCACTAGCGGCAGCCCTGGGAACCAGTACTTC,CSASTSGSPGNQYF
TRBD1,TRBV24-1,.,TRBJ1-1,TGTGCCAACAGTGATCAACAGGGGTTGAACACTGAAGCTTTCTTT,CANSDQQGLNTEAFF
.,TRBV5-1,medium-sized,TRBJ2-1,TGCGCCAGCAGCCCGCCGCTAGCAGGGGAGCAGTTCTTC,CASSPPLAGEQFF
.,TRBV28,few,TRBJ1-1,TGTTCCAGCAGTTTATGGCCGCTGAACACTGGAGCTTTCTTT,CSSSLWPLNTGAFF
.,TRBV28,.,TRBJ1-2,TGTGCCAGCAGTTTCGGCGACTCAGGCTATGGCTACACCTTC,CASSFGDSGYGYTF
TRBD1,TRBV6-1,large,TRBJ2-5,TGTGCCAGCAGCTCCAGGGGGCCGGAGACCCAGTACTTC,CASSSRGPETQYF
.,TRBV28,few,TRBJ1-1,TGTGCCAGCAGTTTAAGGCTTCTGAGCACTGAAGCTTTCTTT,CASSLRLLSTEAFF
.,TRBV11-3,.,TRBJ2-7,TGTGCCAGCAGCCGCTCCTACGAGCAGTACTTC,CASSRSYEQYF
.,TRBV12-3/TRBV12-4,few,TRBJ1-2,TGTGCCGGCAGTTTTAATAACTATTGCTACACCTTC,CAGSFNNYCYTF
TRBD1,TRBV7-2,.,TRBJ1-1,TGTGCCAGCAGCTTAGCTTTCTTAGGGGGCTCTGAAGCTTTCTTT,CASSLAFLGGSEAFF
.,TRBV27,few,TRBJ1-1,TGTGCCAGCAGTCGTTTGTCCGGGACTGTGAACACTGAAGCTTTCTTT,CASSRLSGTVNTEAFF
.,TRBV11-1,.,TRBJ2-2,TGTGCCAGCAGCATCAACGGGGGTCCGAACACCGGGGAGCTGTTTTTT,CASSINGGPNTGELFF
TRBD1,TRBV20-1,once,TRBJ1-1,TGCAGTGCTAGAGATCAGGGGGAGGACACTGAAGCTTTCTTT,CSARDQGEDTEAFF
.,TRBV28,.,TRBJ2-2,TGTGCCAGCAGCCGGGAAGACGGGCCAGACACCGGGGAGCTGTTTTTT,CASSREDGPDTGELFF
.,TRBV5-5,many,TRBJ1-1,TGTGCCAGCAGCTTGACAGGAGTGAACACTGAAGCTTTCTTT,CASSLTGVNTEAFF
.,TRBV12-3/TRBV12-4,few,TRBJ2-1,TGCGCCAGCAGTCACGGCGGCCGGAGGGTCCATGAGCAGTTCTTC,CASSHGGRRVHEQFF
.,TRBV20-1,.,TRBJ1-2,TGCAGTGCTAGACGACTCCGCCGGTATGGCTACACCTTC,CSARRLRRYGYTF
TRBD1,TRBV12-3/TRBV12-4,many,TRBJ1-1,TGTGCCAGCAGTCCGACAGGGGGCGCGGTCGGTGGGACTGAAGCTTTCTTT,CASSPTGGAVGGTEAFF
.,TRBV12-5,many,TRBJ1-2,TGTGCTAGTGGCCTCGACAGGAACTATGGCTACACCTTC,CASGLDRNYGYTF
TRBD1,TRBV7-3,.,TRBJ2-6,TGTGCCAGCAGCTCAACGATAGGACAGGGGGTATCTGGGGCCAACGTCCTGACTTTC,CASSSTIGQGVSGANVLTF
.,TRBV12-3/TRBV12-4,few,TRBJ2-2,TGTGCCAGCAGTTTAGGTAGGGGTCCGAACACCGGGGAGCTGTTTTTT,CASSLGRGPNTGELFF
.,TRBV12-3/TRBV12-4,.,TRBJ1-2,TGTGCCAGCAGCCGACAGGACTCGCTAAACTATGGCTACACCTTC,CASSRQDSLNYGYTF
.,TRBV6-1,.,TRBJ2-7,TGTGCCAGCAAGGGCGTTTCCTACGAGCAGTACTTC,CASKGVSYEQYF
TRBD2,TRBV12-3/TRBV12-4,few,TRBJ2-3,TGTGCCAGCAACCCCTCCCCGGGACTAGCATATGATACGCAGTATTTT,CASNPSPGLAYDTQYF
.,TRBV19,.,TRBJ1-6,TGTGCCAGTAGGGGTCCGCGGGATTCACCCCTCCACTTT,CASRGPRDSPLHF
.,TRBV5-8,.,TRBJ2-1,TGTGCCAGCGGAAACTCCTACAATGAGCAGTTCTTC,CASGNSYNEQFF
.,TRBV28,medium-sized,TRBJ2-7,TGTGCCAGCAGCCGAGTACCGACAGGATTGGGGGACGAGCAGTACTTC,CASSRVPTGLGDEQYF
.,TRBV20-1,.,TRBJ1-5,TGCAGTGCCGCAATCCTAAATAGCAATCAGCCCCAGCATTTT,CSAAILNSNQPQHF